This T cell receptor beta chain appears in the sequencing data of a study of identical twins. Template switching added a universal primer site; cDNA carried unique molecular identifiers. TCRdb re-called the 5' RACE reads with MiXCR, one entry per CDR3 protein. The sample carries roughly 290,000 distinct CDR3 sequences, 8.5% to 9.5% recorded once. A few counts support this clonotype. Its antigen is not known. General study findings and limits: Its conclusions, products of cross-sectional statistical analysis, did not come from following the same donors.

The CDR3 loop spans 12 amino acids. The V and J ends lost 4 bases and 2 bases respectively, with 8 bases between them. Germline CDR1 and CDR2: SQVTM and ANQGSEA. This same sample was also part of a study on yellow fever vaccine responses in identical twins.

This sequence joins TRBV29-1 and TRBJ1-1; D perhaps matches TRBD1 (5 bases). The receptor was derived from a woman aged 18-29 years in good health. The sequenced material came from CD8+ T cells sorted from blood. CDR3 protein: CSVAGSNTEAFF. CDR3 DNA sequence: TGCAGCGTTGCAGGGTCTAACACTGAAGCTTTCTTT. Drawing the rest from reference TRBV29-1 and TRBJ1-1, the complete variable domain is SAVISQKPSRDICQRGTSLTIQCQVDSQVTMMFWYRQQPGQSLTLIATANQGSEATYESGFVIDKFPISRPNLTFSTLTVSNMSPEDSSIYLCSVAGSNTEAFFGQGTRLTVV.